The rows below give T cell receptor beta chains drawn from one sample of a study of blood T cell repertoires in COVID-19. The protocol was immunoSEQ multiplex PCR, while the TCRdb copy is restricted to in-frame clones and leaves out a portion. The sample consists of 70,000 or so clones, approximately 88% of them appearing once. The sample was peripheral blood. The receptor set was obtained from a woman in her 50s with acute or convalescent COVID-19. Each CDR3 is given with its conserved first and last residue.

v_gene: TRBV3-1/TRBV3-2; j_gene: TRBJ2-7; CDR3aa: CASSQDPPFSEQYF
v_gene: TRBV6-2/TRBV6-3; j_gene: TRBJ2-1; CDR3aa: CASSPLSGGNYNEQFF
v_gene: TRBV19; j_gene: TRBJ2-7; CDR3aa: CASSIGTGQDYEQYF
v_gene: TRBV19; j_gene: TRBJ2-3; CDR3aa: CASSIRTSGSPDTQYF
v_gene: TRBV12-3/TRBV12-4; j_gene: TRBJ1-2; CDR3aa: CASSRTGVYGYTF
v_gene: TRBV2; j_gene: TRBJ1-4; CDR3aa: CASRLRQGEEKLFF
v_gene: TRBV28; j_gene: TRBJ1-2; CDR3aa: CATLGQGNKHYGYTF
v_gene: TRBV5-1; j_gene: TRBJ2-1; CDR3aa: CASSRGTSLSNEQFF
v_gene: TRBV11-3; j_gene: TRBJ2-5; CDR3aa: CASSSNTGGGETQYF
v_gene: TRBV27; j_gene: TRBJ1-2; CDR3aa: CASSRTGTYGYTF
v_gene: TRBV6-5; j_gene: TRBJ1-2; CDR3aa: CASRTDRGSNYGYTF
v_gene: TRBV5-1; j_gene: TRBJ1-6; CDR3aa: CASSTGMGHSPLHF
v_gene: TRBV4-2; j_gene: TRBJ2-2; CDR3aa: CASSQADYPNTGELFF
v_gene: TRBV20-1; j_gene: TRBJ1-1; CDR3aa: CSASRFHEAFF
v_gene: TRBV6-5; j_gene: TRBJ2-6; CDR3aa: CASRQGSAGANVLTF
v_gene: TRBV7-2; j_gene: TRBJ2-2; CDR3aa: CASSLEGTALTGELFF
v_gene: TRBV18; j_gene: TRBJ2-1; CDR3aa: CASSSGQGAFYEQFF
v_gene: TRBV30; j_gene: TRBJ1-6; CDR3aa: CAWTQQGTRSPLHF
v_gene: TRBV2; j_gene: TRBJ1-2; CDR3aa: CASSEGDYGYTF
v_gene: TRBV2; j_gene: TRBJ1-4; CDR3aa: CASIGQPNEKLFF
v_gene: TRBV5-4; j_gene: TRBJ1-1; CDR3aa: CASSWGQGARTEAFF
v_gene: TRBV9; j_gene: TRBJ2-7; CDR3aa: CASSVDTGPYEQYF
v_gene: TRBV15; j_gene: TRBJ1-5; CDR3aa: CATSRRNRGGNQPQHF
v_gene: TRBV24-1; j_gene: TRBJ1-1; CDR3aa: CATRGTGTTMNTEAFF
v_gene: TRBV7-6; j_gene: TRBJ1-1; CDR3aa: CASSLAAGSEAFF
v_gene: TRBV29-1; j_gene: TRBJ2-1; CDR3aa: CSAPGLAVYNEQFF
v_gene: TRBV5-5; j_gene: TRBJ2-7; CDR3aa: CASSENPGEQYF
v_gene: TRBV2; j_gene: TRBJ2-2; CDR3aa: CASSLGQAATGELFF
v_gene: TRBV6-5; j_gene: TRBJ1-6; CDR3aa: CASSYIVSYNSPLHF
v_gene: TRBV9; j_gene: TRBJ2-3; CDR3aa: CASSPGTGVNTQYF
v_gene: TRBV29-1; j_gene: TRBJ2-4; CDR3aa: CSVFQDRGGNIQYF
v_gene: TRBV5-1; j_gene: TRBJ2-3; CDR3aa: CASSPTGLTDTQYF
v_gene: TRBV10-1; j_gene: TRBJ2-1; CDR3aa: CASSEDRGIEQFF
v_gene: TRBV15; j_gene: TRBJ1-3; CDR3aa: CATSRDRVSGNTIYF
v_gene: TRBV19; j_gene: TRBJ2-5; CDR3aa: CASTTSGGVSETQYF
v_gene: TRBV10-2; j_gene: TRBJ1-1; CDR3aa: CASSDPFRGNTEAFF
v_gene: TRBV19; j_gene: TRBJ1-2; CDR3aa: CASSILALSSYGYTF
v_gene: TRBV14; j_gene: TRBJ2-7; CDR3aa: CASSQEAGPEQYF
v_gene: TRBV12-3/TRBV12-4; j_gene: TRBJ2-4; CDR3aa: CASSFGRVDIQYF
v_gene: TRBV11-3; j_gene: TRBJ1-6; CDR3aa: CASSHYRGPTYNSPLHF
v_gene: TRBV5-1; j_gene: TRBJ2-7; CDR3aa: CASSLGDRVSYEQYF
v_gene: TRBV7-9; j_gene: TRBJ1-6; CDR3aa: CASSLLAGDSPLHF
v_gene: TRBV7-2; j_gene: TRBJ2-7; CDR3aa: CASNGDPRGEQYF
v_gene: TRBV28; j_gene: TRBJ2-2; CDR3aa: CASSGSGANTGELFF
v_gene: TRBV28; j_gene: TRBJ1-4; CDR3aa: CASSNRALNEKLFF
v_gene: TRBV5-4; j_gene: TRBJ2-3; CDR3aa: CASSLDLAGGLSDTQYF
v_gene: TRBV4-1; j_gene: TRBJ1-5; CDR3aa: CASRPTGSNQPQHF